The 26 T cell receptor beta chains below come from one sample, sequenced in a study of CD8+ T cells in alopecia areata (dated by TCRdb to the late 2010s). The library was generated by the immunoSEQ multiplex PCR assay. For TCR sequencing, RNA was extracted from every sample and reverse transcribed into cDNA to serve as template. The immuneACCESS repertoire file appears here via TCRdb, limited to in-frame rearrangements. These files lack a portion of the clones; in checked studies, under half of the deficit traces to unresolved V genes, and the cause of the others is not known. The sample table records some 200,000 clones; just over 55% of these occur just once. The ten largest account for 4.9% of the sample. The sequenced material came from CD8+ T cells sorted from blood. The receptors were gathered from a human donor in good health.

The V and J genes are TRBV27 and TRBJ1-6, with D unclear. Germline lookup yields CDR1 MNHEY and CDR2 SMNVEV (reference sequence). V gave up 0 bases and J gave up 4 bases, with 1 base separating them. The CDR3 spans 13 residues. CDR3 in DNA: TGTGCCAGCAGTTTATCTTATAATTCACCCCTCCACTTT. Translating gives CASSLSYNSPLHF.

The chain carries TRBV5-6 and TRBJ1-2, with D possibly TRBD1 on 5 matching bases. This CDR3 has 13 residues. V was pared by 3 bases and J by 5 bases, with 11 bases between. Germline assignment: CDR1 SGHDT and CDR2 YYEEEE. The CDR3 protein is CASSWGSGYGYTF. The CDR3 nucleotides read TGTGCCAGCAGCTGGGGCTCGGGATATGGCTACACCTTC.

The rearrangement uses TRBV25-1 and TRBJ2-1, with D possibly being TRBD2 (5 bases). This CDR3 contains 12 residues. V was cut by 0 bases and J by 8 bases, with 5 bases left in between. The germline gives CDR1 MGHDK, CDR2 SYGVNS. CDR3 DNA sequence: TGTGCCAGCAGTGAATATAGCGATGAGCAGTTCTTC. Its translation: CASSEYSDEQFF. The full variable domain, completed using reference TRBV25-1 and TRBJ2-1, is EADIYQTPRYLVIGTGKKITLECSQTMGHDKMYWYQQDPGMELHLIHYSYGVNSTEKGDLSSESTVSRIRTEHFPLTLESARPSHTSQYLCASSEYSDEQFFGPGTRLTVL.

The V call is TRBV7-9, the J call TRBJ2-5; no firm D call. The V end lost 1 base, the J end lost 5 bases, and 5 bases lay between the germline ends. Germline values: CDR1 SEHNR, CDR2 FQNEAQ (reference sequence). CDR3 size: 12 residues. CDR3 coding DNA: TGTGCCAGCAGCTTAGTTGGGGAGACCCAGTACTTC. It codes for CASSLVGETQYF.

The rearrangement uses TRBV4-1 and TRBJ2-1, with unresolved D. CDR1 is MGHRA, CDR2 YSYEKL, per germline. V lost 1 base and J 13 bases, leaving 11 bases between the germline ends. CDR3 length equals 12 residues. The CDR3 spells CASSQGPTVQFF. CDR3 in DNA: TGCGCCAGCAGCCAAGGCCCCACAGTACAGTTCTTC.

In the case of this clone: Other DNA sequences in this sample translate to the same CDR3. The chain combines TRBV30 with TRBJ2-7, with 7 bases fitting TRBD1. J gave up 2 bases and V 0 bases, and 4 bases lay outside the gene matches. Looked up from germline, CDR1 is GTSNPN and CDR2 is SVGIG (reference sequence). The CDR3 length is 14 residues. The CDR3 DNA sequence: TGTGCCTGGAGTGTAGGGCAGGGGGCCTACGAGCAGTACTTC. The encoded protein is CAWSVGQGAYEQYF.

This clone appeared once. The J gene is TRBJ2-7, the V gene TRBV29-1; D not certain. V lost 4 bases, J lost 3 bases, and 10 bases lay in between. This CDR3 region has 12 residues. Germline V CDR1 and CDR2: SQVTM, ANQGSEA. CDR3 sequence reads: CSVVASDYEQYF. The CDR3 DNA reads TGCAGCGTTGTAGCCAGTGACTACGAGCAGTACTTC.

The chain joins TRBV29-1 to TRBJ2-5; 10 bases are shared with TRBD1. The germline gives CDR1 SQVTM, CDR2 ANQGSEA. Germline trimming cut 6 bases from V and 1 base from J; bases unmatched to any gene: 11. The CDR3 runs 16 residues. Written as DNA, the CDR3 is TGCAGCGTCTCGGGACAGGGGCCCGGAATCCAAGAGACCCAGTACTTC. It specifies CSVSGQGPGIQETQYF.

The chain uses TRBV29-1 and TRBJ2-7; D not certain. Deletions cut 1 base from V and 3 bases from J, with 10 bases between. The CDR3 spans 13 residues. From germline, CDR1 is SQVTM and CDR2 ANQGSEA. In DNA form, the CDR3 reads TGCAGCGTTGAAGGGAGATACAGCTACGAGCAGTACTTC. As protein: CSVEGRYSYEQYF.

This chain joins TRBV15 and TRBJ1-2, with 7 bases identical to TRBD1. With 0 bases clipped from V and 8 bases from J, the junction kept 6 bases outside the gene matches. Germline V gene sequence: CDR1 LNHNV, CDR2 YYDKDF (reference sequence). This CDR3 comprises 14 residues. The CDR3 region has the DNA TGTGCCACCAGCAGAGACCGACAGGGCTCAGGCTACACCTTC. Its translation: CATSRDRQGSGYTF.

This chain links TRBV27 with TRBJ1-5; TRBD1 matches at 9 bases. After removal of 5 bases from V and 9 bases from J, the junction contained 8 bases not matched to a gene. The germline V gene has CDR1 MNHEY and CDR2 SMNVEV (reference sequence). This CDR3 has 14 amino acids. The CDR3 coding sequence is TGTGCCAGCAGTCTGTCGACAGGGGGGGTGCCCCAGCATTTT. The encoded protein is CASSLSTGGVPQHF.

This clone occurred a few times. The chain carries TRBV6-5 and TRBJ1-5; possible D gene TRBD1, 5 bases. The germline CDR1 and CDR2 sequences are MNHEY and SVGAGI. This CDR3 contains 14 residues. Trimming pared 6 bases from V and 3 bases from J, leaving 12 bases between. CDR3 coding DNA: TGTGCCAGCAGGTCTACAGGTTACAATCAGCCCCAGCATTTT. Its translation is CASRSTGYNQPQHF.

This chain links TRBV6-5 with TRBJ2-5; a weak D match, TRBD2 (5 bases). Germline CDR1 and CDR2: MNHEY and SVGAGI. V was pared by 6 bases and J by 0 bases, with 8 bases between. The CDR3 is made up of 13 amino acids. CDR3 loop: CASRTGYQETQYF. The DNA of the CDR3 is TGTGCCAGCAGGACGGGGTACCAAGAGACCCAGTACTTC.

This sequence joins TRBV7-9 and TRBJ2-7; D is undetermined. V was pared by 1 base and J by 4 bases, with 5 bases between. Germline V gene lookup returns CDR1 SEHNR and CDR2 FQNEAQ (reference sequence). The CDR3 spans 12 residues. This CDR3 is CASSLESYEQYF. As DNA, the CDR3 is TGTGCCAGCAGCTTAGAGAGTTACGAGCAGTACTTC.

V usage is TRBV7-9 and J usage is TRBJ2-1; a weak D match, TRBD2 (5 bases). Germline V gives CDR1 SEHNR, CDR2 FQNEAQ (reference sequence). Trimming removed 0 bases at V and 9 bases at J, with 6 bases between. This CDR3 contains 12 residues. In DNA form, the CDR3 reads TGTGCCAGCAGCTTAGCGGGGAGTGAGCAGTTCTTC. Translated: CASSLAGSEQFF.

V gene TRBV6-5 combines with J gene TRBJ2-1; a possible D gene is TRBD2 (7 bases). The CDR3 totals 15 residues. Germline CDR1 MNHEY, CDR2 SVGAGI. Trimming removed 3 bases from V and 6 bases from J, with 15 bases in between. CDR3 in amino acids: CASSYGAGAGNEQFF. CDR3 bases: TGTGCCAGCAGTTATGGGGCGGGGGCTGGCAATGAGCAGTTCTTC.

V usage is TRBV19 and J usage is TRBJ1-6; TRBD1 matches 8 bases. The CDR3 sequence is 15 residues long. Per germline, CDR1 LNHDA and CDR2 SQIVND (reference sequence). With 5 bases clipped from V and 6 bases from J, the junction kept 6 bases outside the gene matches. The CDR3 region has the DNA TGTGCCAGTAGTCCGAGCCAGGGGGCTAATTCACCCCTCCACTTT. This encodes CASSPSQGANSPLHF.

The chain carries TRBV5-1 and TRBJ2-3; D remains ambiguous. The V gene's germline CDR1 is SGHRS and CDR2 YFSETQ. Trimming pared 4 bases from V and 6 bases from J, leaving 12 bases between. The CDR3 is made up of 13 amino acids. CDR3 amino acids: CASSERTGDTQYF. The DNA of the CDR3 is TGCGCCAGCAGCGAGAGGACCGGGGATACGCAGTATTTT.

In its sample, this clone was seen a few times. This chain links TRBV29-1 with TRBJ1-1; D call uncertain. Germline V gene data show CDR1 as SQVTM and CDR2 as ANQGSEA. V was clipped by 0 bases and J by 9 bases, with 11 bases between them. The CDR3 is 12 residues long. CDR3 loop: CSVEDGPVQAFF. The DNA for the CDR3 is TGCAGCGTTGAAGATGGGCCTGTCCAAGCTTTCTTT.

A note on this clone: Mismatch with germline at one junction end may stem from a read error. This chain links TRBV13 with TRBJ2-7; a weak D match, TRBD2 (6 bases). CDR1 is PRHDT and CDR2 is FYEKMQ in the germline V gene (reference sequence). The length of the CDR3 is 14 residues. The DNA of the CDR3 is TGTGCCAGCAGCGATCGGGGGACCTCCCACGAGCAGTACTTC. It is translated as CASSDRGTSHEQYF.

The rearrangement joins TRBV4-1 to TRBJ2-1; D tentatively reads TRBD1 or TRBD2 (5 bases each). Germline V CDR1 and CDR2: MGHRA, YSYEKL. V lost 1 base and J lost 8, with 12 bases in between. This CDR3 is 14 amino acids long. The CDR3: CASSQASGSYEQFF. The CDR3 DNA sequence: TGCGCCAGCAGCCAAGCGTCAGGGAGCTATGAGCAGTTCTTC.

The V and J genes are TRBV7-9 and TRBJ2-7, with D possibly being TRBD2 (5 bases). The V end was cut by 10 bases, the J end by 6 bases, with 16 bases between. Germline V lookup: CDR1 SEHNR, CDR2 FQNEAQ (reference sequence). This CDR3 is built from 12 residues. Written as DNA, the CDR3 is TGTGCCACGTGGATGGTTGGGAGCGAGCAGTACTTC. It is translated as CATWMVGSEQYF.

The V and J genes are TRBV7-3 and TRBJ2-1, with TRBD2 matching 7 bases. CDR1 and CDR2 from the germline V gene are SGHTA and FQGTGA. The CDR3 extends over 16 amino acids. Trimming at V came to 2 bases and at J to 0 bases, leaving 4 bases not matched to a gene. The DNA of the CDR3 is TGTGCCAGCAGCTTAGACGGCGGGAGCTCCTACAATGAGCAGTTCTTC. Its translation: CASSLDGGSSYNEQFF. The full variable domain, completed using reference TRBV7-3 and TRBJ2-1, is GAGVSQTPSNKVTEKGKYVELRCDPISGHTALYWYRQSLGQGPEFLIYFQGTGAADDSGLPNDRFFAVRPEGSVSTLKIQRTERGDSAVYLCASSLDGGSSYNEQFFGPGTRLTVL.

This clone showed up just a few times. The chain recombines TRBV7-8 with TRBJ1-5, with D possibly TRBD1 on 5 matching bases. The germline V gene has CDR1 SGHVS and CDR2 FQNEAQ. The CDR3 runs to 15 residues. Trimming removed 3 bases at V and 2 bases at J, with 11 bases between. The CDR3 region has the DNA TGTGCCAGCAGCTTGGGGGGGAGTGGCAATCAGCCCCAGCATTTT. This translates into CASSLGGSGNQPQHF.

This clone was picked up a small number of times. The rearrangement links TRBV15 to TRBJ2-7, with D perhaps matching TRBD2 (6 bases). Germline lookup yields CDR1 LNHNV and CDR2 YYDKDF (reference sequence). This CDR3 is 19 amino acids long. Trimming left V 2 bases short and J 3 bases short, with 26 bases between. Written as DNA, the CDR3 is TGTGCCACCAGCAGACCATTCGGGCCGTGGGGGACTCAGGGCTACGAGCAGTACTTC. Translation: CATSRPFGPWGTQGYEQYF. Supplemented by reference TRBV15 and TRBJ2-7, the full variable domain reads DAMVIQNPRYQVTQFGKPVTLSCSQTLNHNVMYWYQQKSSQAPKLLFHYYDKDFNNEADTPDNFQSRRPNTSFCFLDIRSPGLGDTAMYLCATSRPFGPWGTQGYEQYFGPGTRLTVT.

This clone was counted once. The chain recombines TRBV4-1 with TRBJ2-1, with 11 bases matching TRBD2. The length of the CDR3 is 17 residues. Germline loops: CDR1 MGHRA, CDR2 YSYEKL. V shed 3 bases and J 1 base; nucleotides not matched to a gene: 5. The DNA of the CDR3 is TGCGCCAGCAGCCAGGTAGCGGGGGGGCCGTCCTACAATGAGCAGTTCTTC. Residues: CASSQVAGGPSYNEQFF.